The sequence of this TCR beta chain was determined in a study of CD8 T cells in Susac syndrome (dated by TCRdb to between 2019 and 2020). Some background on the complete study: The study used repertoire sequencing to test whether antigen drove CD8+ T cell activation and differentiation in Susac syndrome. What the authors observed across the whole study: The number of individuals in the TCR sequencing and HLA analysis was recognized as being relatively small.

CDR1 SGHKS and CDR2 YYEKEE are derived from the germline V gene (reference sequence). The CDR3 spans 18 residues, from the cysteine through the phenylalanine. Here the CDR3 DNA is all that survives: 54 bases in frame from base 1. V was cut back by 0 bases and J by 0 bases, leaving a gap of 16 bases between them. High-throughput TCR beta sequencing profiled peripheral blood CD8+ and CD4+ T cells from healthy donors, Susac syndrome patients and multiple sclerosis patients. The healthy donors served as controls matched for age and sex. CD8+ TEMRA cells were enriched by FACS, while bulk CD8+ and CD4+ T cells were purified by magnetic negative isolation. Blood was collected in EDTA tubes and processed within 24 hours, with PBMCs isolated through density gradient centrifugation. PBMCs intended for TCR sequencing were cryopreserved in liquid nitrogen and were subsequently thawed in a 37 degrees C water bath. The sorted or isolated CD4+, CD8+ and CD8+ TEMRA cells had a purity of 90% or higher.

RNA was extracted with the RNeasy kit and about 0.5 to 1 ug was reverse transcribed using random hexamers. The immunoSEQ multiplex PCR assay, covering 54 Vbeta and 13 Jbeta segments, was used to amplify TCR beta CDR3 regions. To correct PCR amplification bias, a synthetic template baseline was used for both primer optimization and computational correction. As for how the authors treated the data: Reads were assigned to V, D and J genes according to IMGT and analyzed in immunoSEQ Analyzer, with only productive sequences retained. Clonality was calculated as one minus the Shannon entropy normalized by log2 of the number of productive unique sequences. For each patient and control, public and private clones were evaluated within the 100 most prevalent clones. Clones were defined as Susac-specific when absent from the healthy and MS cohorts, from approximately 970 published viral clones and from other ImmuneACCESS disease sequences. TCRdb trimmed public reads at Q25 via fastp, called clones via MiXCR and kept in-frame beta chains. CDR3 protein duplicates are merged, each entry listing the most common genes and DNA. TCRdb, not the original authors, processed these V and J calls. This sample lists over 95,000 distinct CDR3 sequences; 92% were detected once. Together, the top ten hold over 0.12% of the sample.

For this clonotype: What this receptor recognizes is not known. The sample holds no much larger clone one base away, and base qualities are not on file.

The chain joins TRBV5-5 to TRBJ2-4; 6 matching bases give a weak D call of TRBD2. The receptor was derived from a human donor in good health. The source material was CD4+ T cells from PBMCs. The CDR3 is CASSLGAEPGLAKNIQYF. The DNA sequence is TGTGCCAGCAGCTTGGGGGCCGAGCCGGGACTAGCCAAAAACATTCAGTACTTC.